The 21 T cell receptor beta chains below all came from one sample that was sequenced in a study of cytomegalovirus exposure and HLA in healthy donors. Amplification used 60 Vbeta primers and 13 Jbeta primers. Repertoires were generated with immunoSEQ multiplex PCR, while TCRdb's copy carries only in-frame clones and drops some. This table has under 200,000 clones, about 80% appearing once. Material for sequencing was PBMCs. The receptors were sampled from a woman aged 30 to 39 in good health and CMV-seropositive.

CDR3 protein: CAISRDNGNTIYF. CDR3 bases: TGTGCCATCAGCCGGGACAATGGAAACACCATATATTTT. The chain recombines TRBV10-3 with TRBJ1-3; D might be TRBD1 (6 bases). Germline V gene lookup returns CDR1 ENHRY and CDR2 SYGVKD. V gave up 6 bases and J gave up 3 bases, with 9 bases separating them. The CDR3 runs 13 residues.

The genes are TRBV4-3 and TRBJ2-2; 7 bases align to TRBD1. Looked up from germline, CDR1 is LGHNA and CDR2 is YSLEER. CDR3 length: 12 residues. With V trimmed by 4 bases and J by 7 bases, 0 bases remained unmatched. The CDR3: CASSPGGGELFF. The CDR3 DNA reads as TGCGCCAGCAGCCCAGGGGGCGGGGAGCTGTTTTTT.

The table lists this clone with a count of one. The chain recombines TRBV9 with TRBJ2-5; TRBD2 aligns across 9 bases. The CDR3 has 15 residues. With V trimmed by 0 bases and J by 7 bases, 7 bases remained unmatched. CDR1 is SGDLS, CDR2 YYNGEE, per germline. The CDR3 DNA sequence: TGTGCCAGCAGCGTAGAGGGGACTAGCCCCGGGACCCAGTACTTC. This gives the protein CASSVEGTSPGTQYF.

The CDR3 DNA follows: TGTGCCAGCAGTTTGGCAGAGAACACTGAAGCTTTCTTT. Translating it yields CASSLAENTEAFF. The chain carries TRBV27 and TRBJ1-1; D not certain. Trimming removed 3 bases from V and 1 base from J, with 6 bases in between. The CDR3 runs to 13 residues. The germline gives CDR1 MNHEY, CDR2 SMNVEV (reference sequence).

This clone has a single count. The V gene is TRBV4-3, the J gene TRBJ2-7; a possible D gene is TRBD1 (6 bases). V was shortened by 4 bases and J by 0 bases, with 19 bases between the two germline ends. The CDR3 extends over 17 amino acids. The germline V gene has CDR1 LGHNA and CDR2 YSLEER. The DNA for the CDR3 is TGCGCCAGCAGCCTAAAAATACCAGGGGTAGACTCCTACGAGCAGTACTTC. It translates to CASSLKIPGVDSYEQYF.

The chain employs TRBV5-4 and TRBJ2-3; the match to TRBD2 covers 8 bases. The CDR3 contains 16 residues. Germline CDR1 SGHNT, CDR2 YYREEE (reference sequence). The V and J ends lost 1 base and 6 bases, in that order; junction bases with no gene match: 10. CDR3 loop: CASSLNLGGVLDTQYF. Here the CDR3 DNA reads TGTGCCAGCAGCTTGAACCTCGGGGGGGTTTTGGATACGCAGTATTTT.

The V gene is TRBV6-5, the J gene TRBJ2-3; 7 bases are a match to TRBD2. The length of the CDR3 is 15 residues. J gave up 2 bases and V 6 bases, and 8 bases lay outside the gene matches. Germline V gene data show CDR1 as MNHEY and CDR2 as SVGAGI. CDR3 DNA sequence: TGTGCCAGCAGCCCTAGCGGAGGGAACACAGATACGCAGTATTTT. Its protein product is CASSPSGGNTDTQYF.

The chain has TRBV7-6 and TRBJ2-5, with D perhaps matching TRBD2 (5 bases). The J call is in doubt because the DNA end fits TRBJ2-7 better. This CDR3 contains 18 residues. The V gene's germline CDR1 is SGHVS and CDR2 FNYEAQ. CDR3 in amino acids: CASSLIPPPLSGTYEQYF. The DNA for the CDR3 is TGTGCCAGCAGCCTAATCCCACCCCCCTTGAGCGGAACCTACGAGCAGTACTTC.

J is TRBJ2-5 and V is TRBV10-3, with 8 positions matching TRBD1. Germline V lookup: CDR1 ENHRY, CDR2 SYGVKD. The CDR3 has 16 residues. The junction had 4 bases not matched to a gene; V was cut back by 0 bases and J by 1 base. The CDR3 protein is CAISESDRGFQETQYF. CDR3 sequence (DNA): TGTGCCATCAGTGAGTCTGACAGGGGATTCCAAGAGACCCAGTACTTC.

The chain links TRBV29-1 to TRBJ1-2; possible D gene TRBD1, 6 bases. Germline V CDR1 and CDR2: SQVTM, ANQGSEA. The CDR3 consists of 15 residues. V dropped 4 bases and J dropped 6 bases, with 21 bases sitting between them. The CDR3 coding sequence is TGCAGCGTTGTCGGACAGACCTTTGGGTATGATGGCTACACCTTC. Translation gives CSVVGQTFGYDGYTF. The full variable domain, completed using reference TRBV29-1 and TRBJ1-2, is SAVISQKPSRDICQRGTSLTIQCQVDSQVTMMFWYRQQPGQSLTLIATANQGSEATYESGFVIDKFPISRPNLTFSTLTVSNMSPEDSSIYLCSVVGQTFGYDGYTFGSGTRLTVV.

The J gene is TRBJ2-7, the V gene TRBV5-1; TRBD1 might be the D (5 bases). Deletions cut 4 bases from V and 3 bases from J, with 17 bases between. From germline, CDR1 is SGHRS and CDR2 YFSETQ. The CDR3 is made up of 15 amino acids. This chain's CDR3 is CASSPQGVGNYEQYF. The CDR3 nucleotides are TGCGCCAGCAGCCCCCAAGGGGTAGGGAACTACGAGCAGTACTTC.

J is TRBJ1-1 and V is TRBV28; 7 nucleotides match TRBD1. V lost 2 bases, J lost 4 bases, and 13 bases stayed unmatched. This CDR3 is built from 17 residues. The germline CDR1 and CDR2 sequences are MDHEN and SYDVKM. CDR3: CASSLAAGGAGGTEAFF. The CDR3 nucleotides are TGTGCCAGCAGTTTAGCGGCAGGGGGTGCTGGGGGCACTGAAGCTTTCTTT. Variable domain in full (rest from reference TRBV28 and TRBJ1-1): DVKVTQSSRYLVKRTGEKVFLECVQDMDHENMFWYRQDPGLGLRLIYFSYDVKMKEKGDIPEGYSVSREKKERFSLILESASTNQTSMYLCASSLAAGGAGGTEAFFGQGTRLTVV.

The chain has TRBV6-1 and TRBJ1-5, with 10 positions matching TRBD1. The CDR3 contains 16 residues. Germline CDR1 reads MNHNS; CDR2 reads SASEGT. J lost 5 bases, V lost 4 bases, and 8 bases had no gene match. CDR3 in amino acids: CASSVTGGAGDQPQHF. The CDR3 region has the DNA TGTGCCAGCAGTGTGACAGGGGGCGCAGGGGATCAGCCCCAGCATTTT.

The genes are TRBV9 and TRBJ1-6; tentative D call: TRBD1 (6 bases). From germline, CDR1 is SGDLS and CDR2 YYNGEE. The CDR3 spans 14 residues. Trimming stripped 0 bases from V and 9 bases from J, with 10 bases between. The chain's CDR3 is CASSVVGAVSPLHF. For the CDR3, the DNA is TGTGCCAGCAGCGTAGTGGGGGCTGTTTCACCCCTCCACTTT.

The CDR3 spells CASIPGGGRVQETQYF. The CDR3 bases are TGTGCCAGCATCCCGGGGGGAGGCAGGGTCCAAGAGACCCAGTACTTC. The chain recombines TRBV7-6 with TRBJ2-5; 7 nucleotides align to TRBD2. V lost 7 bases to trimming and J lost 1 base; unmatched junction nucleotides: 12. The CDR3 totals 16 residues. Germline loops: CDR1 SGHVS, CDR2 FNYEAQ.

The rearrangement uses TRBV5-6 and TRBJ2-7; TRBD2 is a possible D gene (6 bases). The germline V and J ends were trimmed by 1 base and 7 bases, with 15 bases remaining between them. Germline V gene sequence: CDR1 SGHDT, CDR2 YYEEEE. The CDR3 is made up of 14 amino acids. CDR3 sequence reads: CASSLRGGAQEQYF. CDR3 nucleotides: TGTGCCAGCAGCTTGCGGGGCGGGGCCCAGGAGCAGTACTTC.

This rearrangement joins TRBV2 to TRBJ1-5; no clear D gene. The CDR3 extends over 13 amino acids. Germline-derived CDR1 and CDR2 are SNHLY and FYNNEI. The V end lost 7 bases, the J end lost 2 bases, and 9 bases lay between the germline ends. CDR3 loop: CASTIEGNQPQHF. Written as DNA, the CDR3 is TGTGCCAGCACTATCGAGGGCAATCAGCCCCAGCATTTT.

The V and J genes are TRBV6-6 and TRBJ1-3; D remains unclear. Germline V lookup: CDR1 MNHNY, CDR2 SVGAGI (reference sequence). The CDR3 totals 14 residues. The V end lost 0 bases, the J end lost 4 bases, and 7 bases lay between the germline ends. CDR3 sequence: CASSYSDRGNTIYF. CDR3 sequence (DNA): TGTGCCAGCAGTTACTCTGATCGGGGAAACACCATATATTTT.

This rearrangement joins TRBV6-5 to TRBJ1-2, with 9 bases matching TRBD1. V lost 5 bases to trimming and J lost 4 bases; unmatched junction nucleotides: 8. CDR3 length equals 15 residues. The germline V gene encodes CDR1 MNHEY and CDR2 SVGAGI. The CDR3 loop reads CASSPGTGSFYGYTF. DNA of the CDR3: TGTGCCAGCAGTCCCGGGACAGGGAGCTTCTATGGCTACACCTTC.

This clone turned up a few times. CDR3 protein: CASSSSGFGANVLTF. In DNA, the CDR3 is TGTGCCAGCAGTTCATCGGGGTTTGGGGCCAACGTCCTGACTTTC. This chain links TRBV6-5 with TRBJ2-6; D is perhaps TRBD2 (5 bases). With 4 bases removed from V and 3 bases from J, the gap between germline ends came to 10 bases. The CDR3 is 15 amino acids. Germline loops: CDR1 MNHEY, CDR2 SVGAGI.

This clone was recorded only once. The V call is TRBV11-3, the J call TRBJ2-7; 7 nucleotides match TRBD1. CDR1 is SGHNT and CDR2 is YENEEA in the germline V gene. The junction had 5 bases not matched to a gene; V was cut back by 3 bases and J by 3 bases. The CDR3 contains 14 residues. The chain's CDR3 is CASSFGTGVYEQYF. CDR3 DNA: TGTGCCAGCAGCTTTGGTACAGGGGTCTACGAGCAGTACTTC.